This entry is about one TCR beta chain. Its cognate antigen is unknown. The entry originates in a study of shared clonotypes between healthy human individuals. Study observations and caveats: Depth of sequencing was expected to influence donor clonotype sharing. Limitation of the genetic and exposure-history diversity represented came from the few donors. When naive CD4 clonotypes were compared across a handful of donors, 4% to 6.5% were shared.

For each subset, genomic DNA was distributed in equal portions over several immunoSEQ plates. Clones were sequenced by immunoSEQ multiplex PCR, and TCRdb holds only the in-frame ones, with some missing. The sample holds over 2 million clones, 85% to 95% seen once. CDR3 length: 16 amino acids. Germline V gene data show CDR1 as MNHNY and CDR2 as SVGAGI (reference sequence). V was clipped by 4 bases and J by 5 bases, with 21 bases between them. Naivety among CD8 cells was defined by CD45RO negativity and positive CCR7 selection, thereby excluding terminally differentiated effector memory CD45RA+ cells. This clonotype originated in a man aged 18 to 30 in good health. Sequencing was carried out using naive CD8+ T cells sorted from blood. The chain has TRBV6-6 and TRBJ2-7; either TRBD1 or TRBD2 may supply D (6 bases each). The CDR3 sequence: CASSWTQGLLTHEQYF. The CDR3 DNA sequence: TGTGCCAGCAGTTGGACACAGGGACTCCTCACCCACGAGCAGTACTTC.